This T cell receptor (beta chain) was recorded in a study of OX40 agonist ivuxolimab in advanced cancers. Study-level information: Males comprised around four fifths of the group, whose mean age was approximately 62 years (range 23 to 79). Eligibility admitted prior anti-PD-1, anti-PD-L1 or anti-CTLA-4 therapy; approximately 40% had some.

With respect to this clone: The antigen remains unidentified.

Study findings and constraints: On average, CD8+ T cells had more expanded clones than CD4+. Several nonresponders also turned out to have low normalized T-cell clonal expansion.

The CDR3 spans 15 residues. Germline CDR1 reads LNHNV; CDR2 reads YYDKDF (reference sequence). The V end lost 1 base, the J end lost 9 bases, and 16 bases lay between the germline ends. Only in-frame clones appear in the TCRdb table, and some are missing; sequencing was by immunoSEQ multiplex PCR. This table holds about 68,000 clones, under 90% found once. This rearrangement joins TRBV15 to TRBJ1-5; maybe TRBD1 (6 bases). The sequence came from an adult with an advanced solid tumor such as melanoma, head and neck, liver or kidney cancer. Sequencing was performed on CD4+ or CD8+ T cells sorted from blood, taken in a trial of the OX40 agonist ivuxolimab. CDR3 loop: CATSRGEGGIRPQHF. For the CDR3, the DNA is TGTGCCACCAGCAGAGGGGAGGGGGGGATCAGGCCCCAGCATTTT.